Below, 14 T cell receptor beta chains from the same sample are listed, as sequenced in a study of T cells in Graves' hyperthyroidism and ophthalmopathy. Researchers took RNA transcripts and amplified the TCR beta CDR3 regions from them. Using the HTBI primer set, a first-round RT-PCR was run on the TCR CDR3. TCRdb re-derived calls from the multiplex PCR reads in MiXCR, one entry per CDR3 protein. Among more than 500,000 distinct CDR3 sequences listed, about 16% were seen once. The sample was blood. Receptor source: a woman aged 25 to 39 with Graves' ophthalmopathy.

This clonotype was counted ten times or more. V gene TRBV7-2 combines with J gene TRBJ2-7, with 7 bases that match TRBD2. This CDR3 region has 16 residues. The V segment lost 5 bases and the J segment 2 bases; nucleotides outside the gene matches: 12. Germline V gene lookup returns CDR1 SGHTA and CDR2 FQGNSA. In DNA form, the CDR3 reads TGTGCCAGCAGCCGAACGGGGAGCGGGATACCCTACGAGCAGTACTTC. It encodes CASSRTGSGIPYEQYF.

In this sample, this clonotype turned up many times. J is TRBJ2-7 and V is TRBV18, with 7 bases lining up with TRBD1. V shed 4 bases, J shed 6 bases, and the junction held 6 bases outside the gene matches. Looked up from germline, CDR1 is KGHSH and CDR2 is LQKENI. The CDR3 loop spans 13 amino acids. In nucleotides, the CDR3 is TGTGCCAGCTCACTAAAGGGGACAGCCGAGCAGTACTTC. Protein sequence: CASSLKGTAEQYF.

This chain uses TRBV12-3 or TRBV12-4 with TRBJ2-3, with 9 bases aligning to TRBD2. This CDR3 has 14 amino acids. Trimming at V came to 5 bases and at J to 5 bases, leaving 5 bases not matched to a gene. The CDR3 reads CASSPTSGRDTQYF. In nucleotides, the CDR3 is TGTGCCAGCAGTCCGACTAGCGGACGAGATACGCAGTATTTT.

The chain joins TRBV6-1 to TRBJ2-4, with a tentative D call TRBD2 (6 bases). This CDR3 is built from 16 residues. V lost 5 bases and J 9 bases, leaving 23 bases between the germline ends. Germline values: CDR1 MNHNS, CDR2 SASEGT. CDR3 protein: CASSYLAGKGSSIQYF. Written as DNA, the CDR3 is TGTGCCAGCAGTTACCTGGCGGGGAAAGGGTCCAGCATTCAGTACTTC.

This chain joins TRBV20-1 and TRBJ2-1; 9 bases match TRBD1. Germline V gene data show CDR1 as DFQATT and CDR2 as SNEGSKA (reference sequence). The ends lost 3 bases at V and 8 bases at J; junction bases unmatched: 5. CDR3 length: 13 residues. CDR3 DNA sequence: TGCAGTGCTAGGTGGACAGGGGAAGATGAGCAGTTCTTC. Translated, it gives CSARWTGEDEQFF.

The sample holds many counts of this clonotype. Germline and junction disagree at one end, which may indicate a read error. V and J are TRBV5-1 and TRBJ2-3; 7 bases are a match to TRBD2. From germline, CDR1 is SGHRS and CDR2 YFSETQ. The CDR3 loop spans 13 amino acids. The CDR3 nucleotides read TGTGCCAGCAGTAGCGGGAGCACAGATACGCAGTATTTT. This encodes CASSSGSTDTQYF.

The chain recombines TRBV7-9 with TRBJ2-3, with 16 bases matching TRBD2. Looked up from germline, CDR1 is SEHNR and CDR2 is FQNEAQ (reference sequence). The CDR3 spans 18 residues. Trimming removed 8 bases from V and 5 bases from J; junction bases left unmatched: 13. CDR3 in amino acids: CASASPGTSGRAVDTQYF. Written as DNA, the CDR3 is TGTGCCAGCGCCTCCCCCGGGACTAGCGGGAGGGCCGTAGATACGCAGTATTTT.

This chain uses TRBV19 with TRBJ1-5, with D possibly being TRBD1 (5 bases). This CDR3 region has 15 residues. The germline CDR1 and CDR2 sequences are LNHDA and SQIVND (reference sequence). The V end lost 4 bases, the J end lost 0 bases, and 10 bases lay between the germline ends. CDR3 sequence reads: CASSTGGNSNQPQHF. DNA of the CDR3: TGTGCCAGTAGTACCGGGGGAAATAGCAATCAGCCCCAGCATTTT.

The chain employs TRBV6-2 or TRBV6-3 and TRBJ2-1; D possibly corresponds to TRBD1 (5 bases). CDR3 length equals 13 residues. Germline CDR1 and CDR2: MNHEY and SVGEGT. Trimming took off 3 bases at V and 9 bases at J, with 12 bases between the two ends. The CDR3 sequence: CASSYGQGGEQFF. In DNA form, the CDR3 reads TGTGCCAGCAGTTATGGGCAGGGTGGTGAGCAGTTCTTC.

This clonotype was detected a few times. The gene calls are TRBV28 and TRBJ2-1; no firm D call. The CDR3 is 13 amino acids. The V gene's germline CDR1 is MDHEN and CDR2 SYDVKM. V lost 5 bases and J lost 3, with 8 bases in between. The CDR3 DNA reads as TGTGCCAGCAGTCTAGTTCACTACAATGAGCAGTTCTTC. Its protein is CASSLVHYNEQFF.

This clonotype was seen more than once but under ten times. The chain is built from TRBV15 and TRBJ2-7, with D hard to call. Trimming pared 0 bases from V and 1 base from J, leaving 10 bases between. Germline V gene data show CDR1 as LNHNV and CDR2 as YYDKDF (reference sequence). This CDR3 has 15 residues. CDR3 sequence reads: CATSRDRAPSYEQYF. CDR3 sequence (DNA): TGTGCCACCAGCAGAGATAGGGCCCCTTCCTACGAGCAGTACTTC.

This clonotype was seen at least ten times. The chain recombines TRBV20-1 with TRBJ2-7; 7 nucleotides align to TRBD2. V trimming: 0 bases; J trimming: 5 bases; junction bases outside the gene matches: 10. The CDR3 extends over 15 amino acids. Per germline, CDR1 DFQATT and CDR2 SNEGSKA (reference sequence). In DNA, the CDR3 is TGCAGTGCTAGAGACGCAGGCGGGAGAAGGGACGAGCAGTACTTC. Translation gives CSARDAGGRRDEQYF.

This clonotype was counted a single time. The chain links TRBV5-4 to TRBJ1-5, with a possible D match to TRBD1 (5 bases). V was pared by 4 bases and J by 5 bases, with 19 bases between. The CDR3 has 16 residues. Germline CDR1 and CDR2: SGHNT and YYREEE (reference sequence). As DNA, the CDR3 is TGTGCCAGCAGCAACGGGGGTGAGGTGGGGTATCAGCCCCAGCATTTT. Encoded protein: CASSNGGEVGYQPQHF.

This clonotype was picked up a small number of times. This sequence joins TRBV4-3 and TRBJ2-1; D remains unclear. The CDR3 sequence is 13 residues long. Germline CDR1 LGHNA, CDR2 YSLEER. Trimming left V 5 bases short and J 2 bases short, with 7 bases between. CDR3 sequence (DNA): TGCGCCAGCAGCTGGCAGGCCTACAATGAGCAGTTCTTC. This gives the protein CASSWQAYNEQFF.